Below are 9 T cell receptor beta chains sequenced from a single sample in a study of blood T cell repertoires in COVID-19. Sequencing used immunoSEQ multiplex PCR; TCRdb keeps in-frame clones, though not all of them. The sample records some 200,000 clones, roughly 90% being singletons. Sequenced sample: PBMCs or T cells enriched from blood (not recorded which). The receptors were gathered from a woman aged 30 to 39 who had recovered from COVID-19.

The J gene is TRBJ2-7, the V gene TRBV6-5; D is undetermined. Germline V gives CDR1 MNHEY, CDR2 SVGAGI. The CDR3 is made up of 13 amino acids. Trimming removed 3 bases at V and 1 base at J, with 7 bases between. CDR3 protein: CASSYSTSYEQYF. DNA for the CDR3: TGTGCCAGCAGTTATTCGACTTCCTACGAGCAGTACTTC.

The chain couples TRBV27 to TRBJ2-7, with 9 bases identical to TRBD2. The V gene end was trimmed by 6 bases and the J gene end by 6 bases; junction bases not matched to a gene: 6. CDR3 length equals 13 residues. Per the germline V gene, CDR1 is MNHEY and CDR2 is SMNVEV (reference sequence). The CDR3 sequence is CASRAGGGVEQYF. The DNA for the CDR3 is TGTGCCAGCAGAGCGGGGGGCGGTGTCGAGCAGTACTTC.

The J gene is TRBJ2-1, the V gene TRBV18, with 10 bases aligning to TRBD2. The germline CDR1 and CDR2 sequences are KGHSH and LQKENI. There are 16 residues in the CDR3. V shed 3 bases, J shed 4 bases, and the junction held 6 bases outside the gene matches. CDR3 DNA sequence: TGTGCCAGCTCACCCCTCGGGACTAGCGTTTACAATGAGCAGTTCTTC. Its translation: CASSPLGTSVYNEQFF.

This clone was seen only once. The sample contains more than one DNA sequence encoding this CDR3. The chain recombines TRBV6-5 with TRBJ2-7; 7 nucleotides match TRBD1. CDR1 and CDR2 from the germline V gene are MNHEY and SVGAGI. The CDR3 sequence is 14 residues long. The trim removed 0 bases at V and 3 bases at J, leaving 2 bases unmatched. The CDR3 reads CASSYSAGGYEQYF. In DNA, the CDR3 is TGTGCCAGCAGTTACTCAGCAGGGGGCTACGAGCAGTACTTC.

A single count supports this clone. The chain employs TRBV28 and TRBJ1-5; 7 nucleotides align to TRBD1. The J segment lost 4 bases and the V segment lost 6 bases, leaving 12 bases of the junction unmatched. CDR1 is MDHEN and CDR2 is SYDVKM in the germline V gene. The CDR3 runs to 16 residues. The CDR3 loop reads CASRDAGTAYNQPQHF. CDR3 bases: TGTGCCAGCAGGGACGCCGGGACAGCATATAATCAGCCCCAGCATTTT.

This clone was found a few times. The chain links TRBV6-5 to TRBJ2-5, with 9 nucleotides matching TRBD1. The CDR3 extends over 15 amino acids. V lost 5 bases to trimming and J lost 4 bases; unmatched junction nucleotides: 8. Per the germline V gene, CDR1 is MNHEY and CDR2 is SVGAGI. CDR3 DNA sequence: TGTGCCAGCAGTCCCGGGACAGGGTGGTCAGAGACCCAGTACTTC. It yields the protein CASSPGTGWSETQYF.

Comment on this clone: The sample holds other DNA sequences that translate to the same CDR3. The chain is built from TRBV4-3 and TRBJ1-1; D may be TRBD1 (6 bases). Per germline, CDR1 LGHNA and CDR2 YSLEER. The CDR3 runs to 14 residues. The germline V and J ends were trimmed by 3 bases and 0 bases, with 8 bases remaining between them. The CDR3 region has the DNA TGCGCCAGCAGCCAGGACAGATTGAACACTGAAGCTTTCTTT. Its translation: CASSQDRLNTEAFF.

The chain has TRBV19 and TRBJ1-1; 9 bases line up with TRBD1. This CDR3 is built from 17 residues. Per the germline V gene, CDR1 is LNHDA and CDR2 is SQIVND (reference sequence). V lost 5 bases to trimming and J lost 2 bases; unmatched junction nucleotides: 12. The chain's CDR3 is CASSGDRDYVSNTEAFF. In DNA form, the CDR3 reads TGTGCCAGTAGTGGGGACAGGGATTATGTTTCAAACACTGAAGCTTTCTTT. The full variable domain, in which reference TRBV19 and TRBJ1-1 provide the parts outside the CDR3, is DGGITQSPKYLFRKEGQNVTLSCEQNLNHDAMYWYRQDPGQGLRLIYYSQIVNDFQKGDIAEGYSVSREKKESFPLTVTSAQKNPTAFYLCASSGDRDYVSNTEAFFGQGTRLTVV.

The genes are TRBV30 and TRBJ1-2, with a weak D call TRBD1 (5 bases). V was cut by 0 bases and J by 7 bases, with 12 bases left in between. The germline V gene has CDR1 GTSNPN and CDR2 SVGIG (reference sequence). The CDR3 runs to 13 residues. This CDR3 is CAWSVVQGGGYTF. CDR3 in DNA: TGTGCCTGGAGTGTAGTCCAGGGAGGTGGCTACACCTTC.